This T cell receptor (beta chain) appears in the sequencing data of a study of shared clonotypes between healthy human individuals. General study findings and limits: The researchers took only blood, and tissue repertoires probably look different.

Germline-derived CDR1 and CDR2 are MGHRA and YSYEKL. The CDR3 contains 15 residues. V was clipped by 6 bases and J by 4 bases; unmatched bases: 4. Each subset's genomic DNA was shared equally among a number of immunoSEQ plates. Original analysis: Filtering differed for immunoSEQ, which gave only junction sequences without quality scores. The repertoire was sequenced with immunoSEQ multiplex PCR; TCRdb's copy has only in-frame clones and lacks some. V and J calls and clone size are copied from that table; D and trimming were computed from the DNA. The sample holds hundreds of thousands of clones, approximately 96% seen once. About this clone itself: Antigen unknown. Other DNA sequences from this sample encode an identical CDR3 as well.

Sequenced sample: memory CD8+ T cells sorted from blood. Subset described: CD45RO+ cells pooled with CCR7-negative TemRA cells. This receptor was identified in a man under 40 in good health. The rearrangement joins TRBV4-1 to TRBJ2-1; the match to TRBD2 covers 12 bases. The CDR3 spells CASSQGLAGYNEQFF. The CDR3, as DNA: TGCGCCAGCAGTCAGGGACTAGCGGGTTACAATGAGCAGTTCTTC.